Listed below are T cell receptor beta chains from one sample, sequenced in a study of cytomegalovirus exposure and HLA in healthy donors. Produced via immunoSEQ multiplex PCR; TCRdb's table is partial and in-frame only. Counted here are 120,000 or so clones, 15% occurring once; the ten biggest clones make up over 1.5%. The sequenced material came from PBMCs. All receptors derive from a woman aged 18-29 years in good health and CMV-seronegative. Each CDR3 is given with its conserved first and last residue. The D gene is left open where the match is weak. Size values are once, few and many counts, or a class for expanded clones, and some rows have none.

clone_size d_call j_call v_call cdr3_aa cdr3_nt
. TRBD2 TRBJ2-3 TRBV4-2 CASSQDRTSGTDTQYF TGTGCCAGCAGCCAAGATCGGACTAGCGGCACAGATACGCAGTATTTT
. TRBD2 TRBJ2-3 TRBV10-3 CAISEPGTSGSNTDTQYF TGTGCCATCAGTGAGCCCGGGACTAGCGGAAGTAACACAGATACGCAGTATTTT
. TRBD2 TRBJ2-7 TRBV5-4 CASSTKAGAGVYEQYF TGTGCCAGCAGCACTAAGGCTGGCGCGGGGGTGTACGAGCAGTACTTC
. TRBD1 TRBJ2-7 TRBV7-6 CASSLDRGGYEQYF TGTGCCAGCAGCCTAGACAGGGGGGGATACGAGCAGTACTTC
few . TRBJ2-1 TRBV5-1 CASSLWLGFQDNEQFF TGCGCCAGCAGCCTTTGGCTAGGTTTTCAAGACAATGAGCAGTTCTTC
. . TRBJ2-1 TRBV9 CASSVSDSYNEQFF TGTGCCAGCAGCGTTAGCGACTCCTACAATGAGCAGTTCTTC
few . TRBJ2-3 TRBV9 CASSSGADTQYF TGTGCCAGCAGCTCGGGTGCAGATACGCAGTATTTT
. . TRBJ1-1 TRBV6-5 CASSYVGQQAFF TGTGCCAGCAGTTACGTAGGACAGCAAGCTTTCTTT
. TRBD1 TRBJ1-5 TRBV30 CAWAGGISQPQHF TGTGCCTGGGCAGGGGGAATCAGTCAGCCCCAGCATTTT
few TRBD1 TRBJ1-5 TRBV19 CASSMGQGAPNQPQHF TGTGCCAGTAGTATGGGACAGGGGGCCCCAAATCAGCCCCAGCATTTT
few TRBD1 TRBJ1-1 TRBV29-1 CSVSQGAEAFF TGCAGCGTTTCGCAGGGGGCTGAAGCTTTCTTT